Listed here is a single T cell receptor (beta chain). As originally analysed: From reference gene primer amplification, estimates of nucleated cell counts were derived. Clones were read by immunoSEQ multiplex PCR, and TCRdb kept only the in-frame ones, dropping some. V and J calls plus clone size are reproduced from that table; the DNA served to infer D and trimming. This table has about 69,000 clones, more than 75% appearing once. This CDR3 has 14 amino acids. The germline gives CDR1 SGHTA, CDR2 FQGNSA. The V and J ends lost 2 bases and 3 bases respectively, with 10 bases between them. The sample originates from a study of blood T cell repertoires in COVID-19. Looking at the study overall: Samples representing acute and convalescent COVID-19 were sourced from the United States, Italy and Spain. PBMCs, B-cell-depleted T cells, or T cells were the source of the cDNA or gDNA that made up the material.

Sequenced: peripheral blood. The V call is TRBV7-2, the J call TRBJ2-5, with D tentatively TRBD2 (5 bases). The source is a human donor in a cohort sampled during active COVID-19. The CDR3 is CASSLQDGEETQYF. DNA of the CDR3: TGTGCCAGCAGCTTACAGGACGGGGAAGAGACCCAGTACTTC.